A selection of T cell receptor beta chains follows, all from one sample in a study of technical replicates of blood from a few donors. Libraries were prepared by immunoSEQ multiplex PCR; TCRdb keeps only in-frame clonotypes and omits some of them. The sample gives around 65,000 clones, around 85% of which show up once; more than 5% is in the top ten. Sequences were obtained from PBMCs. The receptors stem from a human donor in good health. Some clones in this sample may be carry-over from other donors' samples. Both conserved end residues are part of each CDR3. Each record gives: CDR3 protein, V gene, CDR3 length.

CASSLAGPYNEQFF TRBV7-2 14
CASSWDRDEQYF TRBV11-2 12
CASSLNRDSNQSQHF TRBV7-2 15
CASSEGTGRESPYEQYF TRBV9 17
CASTVKEGGYTF TRBV6-1 12
CASLSGSGRAPFF TRBV11-2 13
CASSVGDSPLHF TRBV9 12
CASSFASGGNTGELFF TRBV5-1 16
CASSHVGQGFDGYTF TRBV4-3 15
CASSVEAGTSYGYTF TRBV9 15
CASSIVGSTGELFF TRBV19 14
CASSPDGTGRNEQFF TRBV11-2 15
CASSPQSSDGAVSYEQYF TRBV7-9 18
CSADTPGNTIYF TRBV29-1 12
CASSPGGNSNQPQHF TRBV5-1 15
CASGDRGTGYTF TRBV7-3 12